This T cell receptor beta chain was captured by sequencing in a study of regulatory T cells in long-lasting Graves disease. As to time point: newly diagnosed GD, antithyroid drugs for less than 3 months. The TCR library used RNA extracted from PBMCs. The V and J ends lost 5 bases and 9 bases respectively, with 17 bases between them. This CDR3 has 13 amino acids. In germline, CDR1 is SQVTM, CDR2 ANQGSEA. TCR beta libraries were built with iRepertoire HTBI primers and Arm-PCR of CDR3 regions. TCRdb called the multiplex PCR reads again in MiXCR, with one record for every CDR3 protein. In the table there are 550,000 to 700,000 distinct CDR3 sequences, around 16% of which are singletons. In this sample, this clonotype turned up a few times. These data also featured in a second study, about T cells in Graves' hyperthyroidism and ophthalmopathy. That paper states: Blood shared most expanded thyroid clonotypes above 0.001.

The genes are TRBV29-1 and TRBJ1-5; D is unresolved. This TCR was recovered from a man aged 18 to 35 with Graves disease. The input for sequencing was peripheral blood mononuclear cells (PBMCs), taken at new diagnosis, from a patient treated with antithyroid drugs. The CDR3 reads CSVTESRRGPQHF. The CDR3 nucleotides read TGCAGCGTTACCGAGAGTCGGCGGGGGCCCCAGCATTTT.